The 3 T cell receptor beta chains given below trace back to one sample, sequenced in a study of T cell clonotyping in hematopoietic cell transplantation. TCRdb's copy holds only in-frame clones and misses some; the assay was immunoSEQ multiplex PCR. Here the sample spans over 35,000 clones, over 70% being singletons. The specimen was peripheral blood mononuclear cells. Receptors were obtained from a woman in her thirties or forties in good health. Some clones in this sample may be carry-over from other donors' samples.

This clone occurred once. The chain recombines TRBV5-6 with TRBJ2-7, with TRBD2 identical over 9 bases. Losses at the gene ends were 4 bases for V and 7 bases for J; bases not matched to a gene: 9. Germline-derived CDR1 and CDR2 are SGHDT and YYEEEE. The CDR3 contains 14 residues. The CDR3 DNA follows: TGTGCCAGCAGCCCGGGACTAGCTACGAGTGAGCAGTACTTC. Translation gives CASSPGLATSEQYF.

This chain links TRBV2 with TRBJ2-7; TRBD1 agrees at 8 bases. The germline V gene has CDR1 SNHLY and CDR2 FYNNEI. Germline trimming cut 0 bases from V and 6 bases from J; bases unmatched to any gene: 7. The CDR3 consists of 15 residues. This CDR3 is CASSEADGQGGEQYF. Here the CDR3 DNA reads TGTGCCAGCAGTGAAGCAGACGGACAGGGTGGCGAGCAGTACTTC.

The chain is built from TRBV9 and TRBJ2-7; D not resolved. Germline CDR1 SGDLS, CDR2 YYNGEE. The CDR3 totals 15 residues. Trimming shortened V by 0 bases and J by 2 bases, and 12 bases separated the two germline ends. CDR3 protein: CASSVDPLSPYEQYF. DNA for the CDR3: TGTGCCAGCAGCGTAGACCCTCTGAGCCCCTACGAGCAGTACTTC.